These T cell receptor beta chains were read from a single sample in a study of naive and memory T cell subsets. TCRdb processed the UMI-ligation and nested PCR reads anew with MiXCR; each CDR3 protein has one entry. The table lists about 120,000 distinct CDR3 sequences, 35% to 40% of them singletons. The sequenced sample was central memory CD4+ T cells from blood. Source of these receptors: a human donor in good health. Each CDR3 is given with its conserved first and last residue. Fields, in order: V gene, J gene, clone size, D gene, CDR3 protein, CDR3 DNA. A D gene is named only where the DNA matches it firmly. Clone size is stated in some rows and not others, as once, few, many or a class when expanded.

TRBV20-1	TRBJ2-1	-	TRBD1	CSAPGTGVFNEQFF	TGCAGTGCTCCTGGGACAGGGGTATTTAATGAGCAGTTCTTC
TRBV3-1	TRBJ2-1	-	TRBD2	CASSRERGHYNEQFF	TGTGCCAGCAGCCGAGAGCGGGGCCACTACAATGAGCAGTTCTTC
TRBV10-3	TRBJ2-7	-	-	CAISRTDTYEQYF	TGTGCCATCAGCAGGACGGATACCTACGAGCAGTACTTC
TRBV19	TRBJ1-6	-	TRBD1	CASNDRGARLHF	TGTGCCAGTAACGACAGGGGAGCTCGCCTCCACTTT
TRBV3-1	TRBJ1-3	once	TRBD1	CASSLGTGHGNTIYF	TGTGCCAGCAGCCTGGGGACAGGACATGGAAACACCATATATTTT
TRBV29-1	TRBJ2-3	-	TRBD2	CSVTRTSGRTDTQYF	TGCAGCGTTACTCGGACTAGCGGGAGAACAGATACGCAGTATTTT
TRBV9	TRBJ2-2	-	-	CASSVAFPTGELFF	TGTGCCAGCAGCGTAGCCTTTCCCACCGGGGAGCTGTTTTTT
TRBV24-1	TRBJ2-2	-	TRBD1	CATSGTGPTGELFF	TGTGCCACCAGTGGGACAGGGCCGACCGGGGAGCTGTTTTTT
TRBV29-1	TRBJ2-7	few	-	CSVVDGAYEQYF	TGCAGCGTTGTTGACGGAGCCTACGAGCAGTACTTC
TRBV6-6	TRBJ2-7	-	TRBD1	CASRGSQGRTGSSYEQYF	TGTGCCAGCAGGGGGTCCCAAGGTCGGACAGGTAGTTCCTACGAGCAGTACTTC
TRBV3-1	TRBJ2-5	many	TRBD2	CASSQVAGGLSQYF	TGTGCCAGCAGCCAAGTAGCGGGAGGGCTCTCCCAGTACTTC
TRBV28	TRBJ2-7	-	TRBD1	CASKGTGINEQYF	TGTGCCAGCAAGGGGACAGGGATCAACGAGCAGTACTTC
TRBV4-1	TRBJ2-7	few	-	CASSQAEGWPYYEQYF	TGCGCCAGCAGCCAAGCCGAGGGCTGGCCCTACTACGAGCAGTACTTC
TRBV12-3/TRBV12-4	TRBJ1-5	-	-	CASSLLRAQPQHF	TGTGCCAGCAGTTTACTCAGGGCTCAGCCCCAGCATTTT
TRBV28	TRBJ1-1	-	-	CASRGPKHTEAFF	TGTGCCAGCAGGGGACCCAAGCACACTGAAGCTTTCTTT
TRBV20-1	TRBJ2-4	-	TRBD2	CSAYPAYSGRERLAKNIQYF	TGCAGTGCTTACCCAGCCTATAGCGGGAGGGAAAGACTTGCCAAAAACATTCAGTACTTC
TRBV5-1	TRBJ2-7	few	-	CASSGPGAYEQYF	TGCGCCAGCAGCGGACCTGGGGCCTACGAGCAGTACTTC
TRBV23-1	TRBJ2-7	-	-	CASSRVAPTSYEQYF	TGCGCCAGCAGTAGGGTGGCTCCCACGTCCTACGAGCAGTACTTC
TRBV6-5	TRBJ2-5	-	-	CASSYGEQETQYF	TGTGCCAGCAGTTACGGAGAGCAAGAGACCCAGTACTTC
TRBV4-3	TRBJ1-5	-	-	CASSQDLARYQPQHF	TGCGCCAGCAGCCAAGATTTGGCGCGGTATCAGCCCCAGCATTTT
TRBV24-1	TRBJ1-5	-	TRBD1	CATSETGGGQPQHF	TGTGCCACCAGTGAGACAGGGGGCGGTCAGCCCCAGCATTTT
TRBV4-2	TRBJ2-3	-	TRBD2	CASSQEVRLAGYTDTQYF	TGTGCCAGCAGCCAAGAGGTCCGACTAGCGGGCTACACAGATACGCAGTATTTT
TRBV20-1	TRBJ1-6	-	-	CSARDIGPAPPLHF	TGCAGTGCTAGAGATATAGGGCCCGCTCCACCCCTCCACTTT
TRBV5-1	TRBJ2-5	-	TRBD2	CASSVGTIQETQYF	TGCGCCAGCAGCGTCGGGACTATCCAAGAGACCCAGTACTTC
TRBV3-1	TRBJ2-3	few	TRBD2	CASRRGASDTQYF	TGTGCCAGCCGGCGGGGGGCATCAGATACGCAGTATTTT
TRBV7-9	TRBJ1-2	-	-	CASSLTSGVGYGYTF	TGTGCCAGCAGCCTTACATCAGGGGTAGGATATGGCTACACCTTC
TRBV6-1	TRBJ2-3	few	-	CASIRSVTDTQYF	TGTGCCAGCATCAGATCCGTCACAGATACGCAGTATTTT
TRBV6-6	TRBJ2-4	-	TRBD1	CASSPTGAFPKNIQYF	TGTGCCAGCAGCCCGACAGGGGCCTTCCCCAAAAACATTCAGTACTTC
TRBV3-1	TRBJ2-1	-	-	CASSQEGSTGNNEQFF	TGTGCCAGCAGCCAAGAAGGTTCAACAGGGAACAATGAGCAGTTCTTC
TRBV5-1	TRBJ2-3	-	TRBD2	CASSLGTSGTPDTQYF	TGCGCCAGCAGCTTGGGGACTAGCGGGACCCCAGATACGCAGTATTTT
TRBV11-2	TRBJ1-2	-	-	CASRQEFYGYTF	TGTGCCAGCAGACAGGAGTTCTATGGCTACACCTTC
TRBV21-1	TRBJ1-3	few	-	CARERYSGNTIYF	TGTGCCAGAGAAAGGTATTCTGGAAACACCATATATTTT
TRBV5-1	TRBJ1-6	-	-	CASSLGQDNSPLHF	TGCGCCAGCAGCTTGGGACAGGATAATTCACCCCTCCACTTT
TRBV4-2	TRBJ2-1	few	-	CASSLRPDGTNEQFF	TGTGCCAGCAGCCTTAGACCGGACGGGACCAATGAGCAGTTCTTC
TRBV20-1	TRBJ2-7	-	-	CSARGGLQTYEQYF	TGCAGTGCTAGGGGGGGGCTACAGACCTACGAGCAGTACTTC
TRBV20-1	TRBJ2-2	-	-	CSASPHTGELFF	TGCAGTGCTAGTCCCCACACCGGGGAGCTGTTTTTT
TRBV20-1	TRBJ2-1	-	TRBD2	CSAIAGGGYNEQFF	TGCAGTGCTATAGCGGGAGGGGGCTACAATGAGCAGTTCTTC
TRBV9	TRBJ2-7	few	TRBD2	CASSVGPTSGPYEQYF	TGTGCCAGCAGCGTAGGCCCGACTAGCGGCCCCTACGAGCAGTACTTC
TRBV28	TRBJ1-5	-	-	CASSSLNSNQPQHF	TGTGCCAGCAGTTCCCTTAATAGCAATCAGCCCCAGCATTTT
TRBV4-1	TRBJ2-1	-	-	CASSQERYNEQFF	TGCGCCAGCAGCCAAGAGCGCTACAATGAGCAGTTCTTC
TRBV9	TRBJ2-2	-	-	CTSSVAQGRELFF	TGTACCAGCAGCGTAGCGCAGGGGCGGGAGCTGTTTTTT
TRBV20-1	TRBJ2-1	few	-	CSASTGVTYNEQFF	TGCAGTGCTAGTACGGGAGTTACCTACAATGAGCAGTTCTTC
TRBV12-5	TRBJ2-3	-	-	CASEGGQATDTQYF	TGTGCTAGTGAAGGGGGGCAAGCCACAGATACGCAGTATTTT
TRBV20-1	TRBJ2-7	-	-	CSANPGPDEQYF	TGCAGTGCTAATCCTGGACCCGACGAGCAGTACTTC
TRBV6-2/TRBV6-3	TRBJ2-1	-	-	CASTLGLNEQFF	TGTGCCAGCACCCTCGGACTGAATGAGCAGTTCTTC
TRBV7-8	TRBJ2-4	few	TRBD1	CASSLDRDKNIQYF	TGTGCCAGCAGCCTCGACAGGGACAAAAACATTCAGTACTTC
TRBV5-1	TRBJ1-5	-	-	CASSLEGTKTQPQHF	TGCGCCAGCAGCTTGGAAGGGACAAAGACCCAACCCCAGCATTTT
TRBV2	TRBJ2-7	few	-	CASKESGYEQYF	TGTGCCAGCAAGGAATCGGGGTACGAGCAGTACTTC
TRBV27	TRBJ1-2	once	-	CASSSFPVTNYGYTF	TGTGCCAGCAGTTCTTTCCCCGTTACGAACTATGGCTACACCTTC
TRBV28	TRBJ2-1	-	TRBD2	CASIEPGLADNEQFF	TGTGCCAGCATAGAACCGGGACTAGCGGACAATGAGCAGTTCTTC
TRBV30	TRBJ2-1	once	-	CAWSRTAPYNEQFF	TGTGCCTGGAGTAGGACAGCTCCTTACAATGAGCAGTTCTTC
TRBV12-5	TRBJ2-3	few	-	CASNGAGQPDTQYF	TGTGCTAGCAATGGGGCAGGGCAACCAGATACGCAGTATTTT
TRBV7-9	TRBJ1-2	few	-	CASSPSARDGYTF	TGTGCCAGCAGCCCTTCCGCGAGGGATGGCTACACCTTC